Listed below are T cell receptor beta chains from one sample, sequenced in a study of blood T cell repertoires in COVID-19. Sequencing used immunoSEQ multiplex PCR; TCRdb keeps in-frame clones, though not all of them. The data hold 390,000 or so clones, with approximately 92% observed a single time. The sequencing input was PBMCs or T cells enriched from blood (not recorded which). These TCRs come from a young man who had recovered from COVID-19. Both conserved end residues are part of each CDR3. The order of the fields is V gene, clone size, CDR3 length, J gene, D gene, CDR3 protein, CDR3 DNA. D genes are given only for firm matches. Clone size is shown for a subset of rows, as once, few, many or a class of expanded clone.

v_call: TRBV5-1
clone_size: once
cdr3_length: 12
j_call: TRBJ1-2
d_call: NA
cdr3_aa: CASSPGQNGYTF
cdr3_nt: TGCGCCAGCAGCCCAGGACAGAATGGCTACACCTTC

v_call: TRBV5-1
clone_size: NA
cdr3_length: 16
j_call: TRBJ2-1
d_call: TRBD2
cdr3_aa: CASSLAAGGPMNEQFF
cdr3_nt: TGCGCCAGCAGCTTGGCTGCGGGAGGGCCTATGAATGAGCAGTTCTTC

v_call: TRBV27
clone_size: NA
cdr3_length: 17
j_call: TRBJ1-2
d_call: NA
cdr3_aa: CASNRIGLEGPPYGYTF
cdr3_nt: TGTGCCAGCAACAGAATCGGGCTCGAGGGTCCGCCATATGGCTACACCTTC

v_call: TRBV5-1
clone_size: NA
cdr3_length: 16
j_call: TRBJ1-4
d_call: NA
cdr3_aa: CASSRGQTATNEKLFF
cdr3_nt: TGCGCCAGCAGCCGCGGACAGACTGCAACTAATGAAAAACTGTTTTTT

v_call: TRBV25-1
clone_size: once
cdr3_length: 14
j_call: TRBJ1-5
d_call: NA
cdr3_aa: CASSEGGTSQPQHF
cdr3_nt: TGTGCCAGCAGTGAGGGAGGGACTAGTCAGCCCCAGCATTTT

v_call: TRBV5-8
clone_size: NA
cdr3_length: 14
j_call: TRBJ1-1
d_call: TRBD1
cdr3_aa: CASSLGQGKTEAFF
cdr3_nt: TGTGCCAGCAGCTTGGGACAGGGAAAGACTGAAGCTTTCTTT

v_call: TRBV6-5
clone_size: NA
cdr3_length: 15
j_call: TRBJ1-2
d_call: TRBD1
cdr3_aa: CASSAAGGGRIGYTF
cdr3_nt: TGTGCCAGCAGCGCCGCGGGAGGGGGCCGAATTGGCTACACCTTC

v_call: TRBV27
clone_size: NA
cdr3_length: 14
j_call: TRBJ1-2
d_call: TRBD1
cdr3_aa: CASGKDRGNYGYTF
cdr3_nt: TGTGCCAGCGGAAAGGACAGGGGGAACTATGGCTACACCTTC

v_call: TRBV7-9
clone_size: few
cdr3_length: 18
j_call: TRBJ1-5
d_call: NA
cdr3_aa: CASSYEWGHRGVNQPQHF
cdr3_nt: TGTGCCAGCAGCTACGAGTGGGGACATCGAGGGGTGAATCAGCCCCAGCATTTT

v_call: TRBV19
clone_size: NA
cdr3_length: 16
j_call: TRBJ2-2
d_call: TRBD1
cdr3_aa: CASNTPGTGNTGELFF
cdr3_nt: TGTGCCAGTAACACCCCAGGGACAGGGAACACCGGGGAGCTGTTTTTT

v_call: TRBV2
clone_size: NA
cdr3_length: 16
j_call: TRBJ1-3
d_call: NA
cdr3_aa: CASRALVGGSGNTIYF
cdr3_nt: TGTGCCAGCAGAGCCCTGGTAGGGGGCTCTGGAAACACCATATATTTT

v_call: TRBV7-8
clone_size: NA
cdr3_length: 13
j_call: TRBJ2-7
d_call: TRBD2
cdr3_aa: CASSRDYTYEQYF
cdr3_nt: TGTGCCAGCAGCAGGGACTACACTTACGAGCAGTACTTC

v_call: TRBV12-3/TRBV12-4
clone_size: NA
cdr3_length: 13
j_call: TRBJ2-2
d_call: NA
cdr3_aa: CASSPRDTGELFF
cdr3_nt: TGTGCCAGCAGTCCCCGGGACACCGGGGAGCTGTTTTTT

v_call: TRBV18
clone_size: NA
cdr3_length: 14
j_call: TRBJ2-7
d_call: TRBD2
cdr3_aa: CASSPESSGREQYF
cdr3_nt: TGTGCCAGCTCACCTGAGAGTAGCGGGCGCGAGCAGTACTTC

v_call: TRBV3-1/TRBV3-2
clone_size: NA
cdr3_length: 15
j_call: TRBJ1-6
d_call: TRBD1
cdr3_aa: CASSPRTGGDSPLHF
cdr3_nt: TGTGCCAGCAGCCCCCGGACAGGAGGTGATTCACCCCTCCACTTT

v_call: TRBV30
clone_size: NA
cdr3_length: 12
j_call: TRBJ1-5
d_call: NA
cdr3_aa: CAWSVAGGPQHF
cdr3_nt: TGTGCCTGGAGTGTAGCCGGAGGGCCCCAGCATTTT

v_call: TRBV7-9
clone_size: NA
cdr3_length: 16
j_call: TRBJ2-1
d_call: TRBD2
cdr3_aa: CASSTTSGGGDNEQFF
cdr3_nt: TGTGCCAGCAGCACCACTAGCGGGGGGGGCGACAATGAGCAGTTCTTC

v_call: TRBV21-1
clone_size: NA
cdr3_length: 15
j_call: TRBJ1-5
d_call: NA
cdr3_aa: CASSKDRDRDQPQHF
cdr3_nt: TGTGCCAGCAGCAAAGACCGGGACAGAGATCAGCCCCAGCATTTT

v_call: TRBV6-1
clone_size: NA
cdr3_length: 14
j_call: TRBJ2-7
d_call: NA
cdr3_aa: CASSELVGGYEQYF
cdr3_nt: TGTGCCAGCAGTGAACTGGTAGGGGGCTACGAGCAGTACTTC

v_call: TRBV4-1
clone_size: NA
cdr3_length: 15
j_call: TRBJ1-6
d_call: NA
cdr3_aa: CASSQDRGWNSPLHF
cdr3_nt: TGCGCCAGCAGCCAAGATCGAGGGTGGAATTCACCCCTCCACTTT

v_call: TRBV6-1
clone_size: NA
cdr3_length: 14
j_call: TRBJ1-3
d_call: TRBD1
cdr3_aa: CASSGTGTGNTIYF
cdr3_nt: TGTGCCAGCAGTGGGACAGGTACAGGAAACACCATATATTTT

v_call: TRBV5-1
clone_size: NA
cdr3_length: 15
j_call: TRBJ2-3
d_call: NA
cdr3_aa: CASSPRGVDTDTQYF
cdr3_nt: TGCGCCAGCAGCCCGCGCGGGGTCGACACAGATACGCAGTATTTT

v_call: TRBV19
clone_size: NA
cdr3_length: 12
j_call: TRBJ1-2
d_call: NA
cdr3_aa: CASSISAYGYTF
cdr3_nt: TGTGCCAGTAGTATCAGTGCCTATGGCTACACCTTC

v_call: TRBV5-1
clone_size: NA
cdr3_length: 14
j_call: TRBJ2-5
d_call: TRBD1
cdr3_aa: CASSLDRRAETQYF
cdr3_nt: TGCGCCAGCAGTTTGGACAGGCGCGCTGAGACCCAGTACTTC

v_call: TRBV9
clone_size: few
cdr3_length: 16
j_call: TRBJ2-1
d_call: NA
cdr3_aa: CASSVVDGGSYNEQFF
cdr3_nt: TGTGCCAGCAGCGTAGTGGACGGAGGCTCCTACAATGAGCAGTTCTTC

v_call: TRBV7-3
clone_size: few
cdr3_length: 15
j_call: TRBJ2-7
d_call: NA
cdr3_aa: CARSTTRDISYEQYF
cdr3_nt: TGTGCCAGATCAACGACCCGGGACATCTCCTACGAGCAGTACTTC

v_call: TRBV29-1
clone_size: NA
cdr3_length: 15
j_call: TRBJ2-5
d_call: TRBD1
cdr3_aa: CSVVGDSAYQETQYF
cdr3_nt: TGCAGCGTTGTTGGGGACAGCGCGTACCAAGAGACCCAGTACTTC

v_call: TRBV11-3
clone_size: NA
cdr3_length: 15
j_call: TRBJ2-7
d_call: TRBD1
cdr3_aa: CASSLSPGQGYEQYF
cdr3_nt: TGTGCCAGCAGCTTAAGCCCGGGACAGGGGTACGAGCAGTACTTC

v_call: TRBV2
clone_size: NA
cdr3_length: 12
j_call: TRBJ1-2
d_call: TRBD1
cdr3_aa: CASSRDRDGYTF
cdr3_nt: TGTGCCAGCAGTCGGGACAGGGACGGCTACACCTTC

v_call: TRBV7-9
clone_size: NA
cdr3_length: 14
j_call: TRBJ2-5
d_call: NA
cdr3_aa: CASSPPTGGETQYF
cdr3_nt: TGTGCCAGCAGCCCCCCAACGGGTGGGGAGACCCAGTACTTC

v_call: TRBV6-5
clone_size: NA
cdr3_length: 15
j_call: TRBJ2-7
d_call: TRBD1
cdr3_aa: CACRASWTGDGEQYF
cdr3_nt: TGTGCCTGCCGGGCATCCTGGACAGGGGATGGCGAGCAGTACTTC

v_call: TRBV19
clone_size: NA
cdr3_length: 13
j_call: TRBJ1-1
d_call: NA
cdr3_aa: CASSISAGPEAFF
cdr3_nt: TGTGCCAGTAGTATTTCCGCAGGGCCTGAAGCTTTCTTT

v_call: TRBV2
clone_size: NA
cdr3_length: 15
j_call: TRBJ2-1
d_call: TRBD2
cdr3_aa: CASSDSSGVLYEQFF
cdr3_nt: TGTGCCAGCAGTGACTCTAGCGGGGTTTTGTATGAGCAGTTCTTC

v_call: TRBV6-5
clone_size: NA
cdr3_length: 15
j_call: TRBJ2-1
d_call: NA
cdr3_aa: CASSPRAGSYNEQFF
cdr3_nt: TGTGCCAGCAGTCCTCGAGCGGGTTCCTACAATGAGCAGTTCTTC

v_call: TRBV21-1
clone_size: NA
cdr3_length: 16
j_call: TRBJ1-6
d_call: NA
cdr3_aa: CASSINTGGWNSPLHF
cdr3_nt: TGTGCCAGCAGCATAAACACAGGGGGCTGGAATTCACCCCTCCACTTT

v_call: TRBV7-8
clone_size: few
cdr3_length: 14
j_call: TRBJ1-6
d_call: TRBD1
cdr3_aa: CASSPDRGYSPLHF
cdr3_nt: TGTGCCAGCAGCCCCGACAGGGGATATTCACCCCTCCACTTT